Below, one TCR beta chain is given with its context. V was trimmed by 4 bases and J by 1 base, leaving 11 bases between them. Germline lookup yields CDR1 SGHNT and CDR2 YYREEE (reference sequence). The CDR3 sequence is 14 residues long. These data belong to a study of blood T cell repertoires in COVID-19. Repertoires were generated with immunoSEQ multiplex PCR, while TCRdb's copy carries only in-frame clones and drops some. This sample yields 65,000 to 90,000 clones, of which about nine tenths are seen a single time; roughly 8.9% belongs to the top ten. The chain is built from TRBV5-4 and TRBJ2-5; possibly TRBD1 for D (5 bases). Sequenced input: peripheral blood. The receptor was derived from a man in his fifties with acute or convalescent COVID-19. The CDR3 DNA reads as TGTGCCAGCAGCGCTCAGACAGTCCAAGAGACCCAGTACTTC. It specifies CASSAQTVQETQYF.